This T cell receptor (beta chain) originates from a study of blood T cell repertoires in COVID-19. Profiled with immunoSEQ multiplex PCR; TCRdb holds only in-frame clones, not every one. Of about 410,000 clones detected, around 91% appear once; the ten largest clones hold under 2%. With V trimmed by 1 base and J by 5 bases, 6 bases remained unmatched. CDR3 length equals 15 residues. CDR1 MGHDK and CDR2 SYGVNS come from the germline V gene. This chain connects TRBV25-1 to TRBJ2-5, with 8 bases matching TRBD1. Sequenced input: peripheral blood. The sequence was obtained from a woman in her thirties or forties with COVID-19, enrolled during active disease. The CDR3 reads CASSEFRDRWETQYF. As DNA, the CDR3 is TGTGCCAGCAGTGAATTTCGGGACAGGTGGGAGACCCAGTACTTC.